This TCR beta chain was observed in a study of CD8 T cells in ankylosing spondylitis. This clonotype was seen only a few times. The antigen remains undetermined. Study-wide results and caveats: Apparently characteristic of ankylosing spondylitis blood was a TCR beta motif (about eight highly homologous variants).

Library preparation for TCR beta used quantitative 5'-RACE with molecular barcodes. TCRdb itself ran the 5' RACE reads through MiXCR, one entry per CDR3 protein. The sample lists 250,000 to 350,000 distinct CDR3 sequences, about 20% occurring once. This CDR3 region has 16 residues. Germline V gene data show CDR1 as LNHDA and CDR2 as SQIVND (reference sequence). V shed 4 bases and J 3 bases; nucleotides not matched to a gene: 11. The sample was blood, either unsorted or a sorted T cell fraction (not recorded which). This chain links TRBV19 with TRBJ1-1; 7 bases agree with TRBD1. This TCR came from a male donor with ankylosing spondylitis or in good health (not recorded which). The chain's CDR3 is CASSKKTGAWDTEAFF. CDR3 bases: TGTGCCAGTAGTAAAAAAACAGGGGCATGGGACACTGAAGCTTTCTTT.